The sequence of this T cell receptor beta chain was determined in a study of T cell changes during pregnancy in multiple sclerosis. Germline V gene sequence: CDR1 MDHEN, CDR2 SYDVKM. With V trimmed by 6 bases and J by 5 bases, 10 bases remained unmatched. This CDR3 region has 15 residues. The assay was immunoSEQ multiplex PCR, and TCRdb's table has in-frame clones only and misses some. The sample lists tens of thousands of clones, approximately 91% seen once, with approximately 2.5% in the top ten. The receptor comes from a female donor with multiple sclerosis, enrolled in a pregnancy study. V and J are TRBV28 and TRBJ2-5; 9 bases align to TRBD1. Material: peripheral blood, obtained in the first trimester of pregnancy. The CDR3 DNA reads as TGTGCCAGCAGGACCTCCGGGACAGGGAGGGAGACCCAGTACTTC. It is translated as CASRTSGTGRETQYF.